The 15 T cell receptor beta chains below were found in one sample sequenced in a study of T cell changes during pregnancy in multiple sclerosis. Here immunoSEQ multiplex PCR was the method, and the copy in TCRdb shows in-frame clones only, minus some. The data show roughly 49,000 clones, approximately 95% seen once. The sample consisted of CD8+ T cells from peripheral blood mononuclear cells, taken in the first trimester of pregnancy. The receptors come from a female donor with multiple sclerosis, enrolled in a pregnancy study.

Only one count was recorded for this clone. The chain combines TRBV6-6 with TRBJ2-5, with 7 bases lining up with TRBD1. This CDR3 is built from 16 residues. Germline trimming cut 2 bases from V and 4 bases from J; bases unmatched to any gene: 10. Germline CDR1 reads MNHNY; CDR2 reads SVGAGI (reference sequence). CDR3 protein: CASSYQGVRAGETQYF. CDR3 nucleotide sequence: TGTGCCAGCAGTTACCAGGGGGTCCGGGCCGGAGAGACCCAGTACTTC.

The chain couples TRBV4-3 to TRBJ1-2; 8 positions match TRBD1. Germline V gene sequence: CDR1 LGHNA, CDR2 YSLEER. The CDR3 has 14 residues. The J segment lost 4 bases and the V segment lost 5 bases, leaving 6 bases of the junction unmatched. Here the CDR3 reads CASSTTGDFYGYTF. The CDR3 DNA reads TGCGCCAGCAGCACGACAGGGGACTTCTATGGCTACACCTTC.

This sequence joins TRBV6-1 and TRBJ2-1, with TRBD2 matching over 7 bases. This CDR3 contains 14 residues. Germline V gene data show CDR1 as MNHNS and CDR2 as SASEGT. The ends lost 2 bases at V and 7 bases at J; junction bases unmatched: 5. In nucleotides, the CDR3 is TGTGCCAGCAGTGAACCGAGGACTAGTAATGAGCAGTTCTTC. It encodes CASSEPRTSNEQFF.

The V call is TRBV5-6, the J call TRBJ2-3, with no clear D. Germline V CDR1 and CDR2: SGHDT, YYEEEE. This CDR3 region has 14 residues. With 0 bases removed from V and 5 bases from J, the gap between germline ends came to 10 bases. In nucleotides, the CDR3 is TGTGCCAGCAGCTTGGAAACAGTTGGAGATACGCAGTATTTT. Its protein product is CASSLETVGDTQYF.

V is TRBV7-9 and J is TRBJ2-1; 10 positions match TRBD2. After removal of 3 bases from V and 0 bases from J, the junction contained 11 bases not matched to a gene. This CDR3 has 19 amino acids. Germline loops: CDR1 SEHNR, CDR2 FQNEAQ (reference sequence). CDR3 coding DNA: TGTGCCAGCAGCTTTCCCACTCGGACTAGCGGTAGCTCCTACAATGAGCAGTTCTTC. It encodes CASSFPTRTSGSSYNEQFF.

The count of this clone is one. The chain joins TRBV5-6 to TRBJ2-1, with D maybe TRBD2 (6 bases). V was pared by 0 bases and J by 8 bases, with 18 bases between. This CDR3 has 16 amino acids. Germline V gene sequence: CDR1 SGHDT, CDR2 YYEEEE. CDR3 in DNA: TGTGCCAGCAGCTTGGCCATTACGGGGGAGTGGGATGAGCAGTTCTTC. Its translation: CASSLAITGEWDEQFF.

The CDR3 loop is CASSLYTGGNEQFF. CDR3 in DNA: TGTGCCAGCAGCTTATATACAGGGGGCAATGAGCAGTTCTTC. V is TRBV7-9 and J is TRBJ2-1; 8 nucleotides match TRBD1. Germline V gene lookup returns CDR1 SEHNR and CDR2 FQNEAQ (reference sequence). This CDR3 region has 14 residues. V was clipped by 2 bases and J by 6 bases; unmatched bases: 3.

V and J are TRBV7-6 and TRBJ1-3; 8 positions agree with TRBD1. Trimming at V came to 4 bases and at J to 4 bases, leaving 6 bases not matched to a gene. There are 15 residues in the CDR3. Per germline, CDR1 SGHVS and CDR2 FNYEAQ. The CDR3 region is CASSSGQGDGNTIYF. DNA for the CDR3: TGTGCCAGCAGCTCCGGACAGGGAGACGGAAACACCATATATTTT.

The chain couples TRBV27 to TRBJ2-3; 7 positions agree with TRBD2. V dropped 2 bases and J dropped 3; count of bases not matched to a gene: 8. The germline V gene has CDR1 MNHEY and CDR2 SMNVEV (reference sequence). CDR3 length equals 16 residues. The CDR3 DNA follows: TGTGCCAGCAGTTTAAGCGGGGCAGGGTGGACAGATACGCAGTATTTT. Its translation: CASSLSGAGWTDTQYF.

The V and J genes are TRBV4-2 and TRBJ2-7; D is perhaps TRBD2 (6 bases). The CDR3 sequence is 16 residues long. Trimming took 5 bases from V and 2 from J, leaving 19 bases between them. From germline, CDR1 is LGHNA and CDR2 YNFKEQ. The CDR3: CASSFMRDAYTYEQYF. For the CDR3, the DNA is TGTGCCAGCAGCTTCATGCGGGACGCCTACACCTACGAGCAGTACTTC.

The chain couples TRBV15 to TRBJ2-7; 8 positions match TRBD1. CDR1 and CDR2 (germline): LNHNV, YYDKDF (reference sequence). V lost 4 bases, J lost 2 bases, and 10 bases stayed unmatched. The CDR3 consists of 16 residues. The CDR3 sequence: CATSKISGTGTYEQYF. For the CDR3, the DNA is TGTGCCACCAGCAAAATCTCCGGGACAGGTACCTACGAGCAGTACTTC.

This chain joins TRBV30 and TRBJ1-5; D is perhaps TRBD1 (5 bases). This CDR3 is built from 12 residues. Germline CDR1 GTSNPN, CDR2 SVGIG (reference sequence). V lost 6 bases, J lost 3 bases, and 9 bases lay in between. DNA of the CDR3: TGTGCCTGTGACAGTATCAATCAGCCCCAGCATTTT. Its translation: CACDSINQPQHF.

This chain connects TRBV29-1 to TRBJ2-5, with TRBD2 matching over 16 bases. This CDR3 contains 20 residues. Germline V lookup: CDR1 SQVTM, CDR2 ANQGSEA. The ends lost 6 bases at V and 4 bases at J; junction bases unmatched: 20. CDR3 residues: CSVGSPGTSGRAGIGETQYF. In DNA form, the CDR3 reads TGCAGCGTCGGCTCTCCCGGGACTAGCGGGAGGGCTGGAATAGGAGAGACCCAGTACTTC.

The V call is TRBV9, the J call TRBJ2-5; the match to TRBD1 covers 8 bases. The V and J ends lost 0 bases and 2 bases, in that order; junction bases with no gene match: 6. The CDR3 contains 16 residues. Germline assignment: CDR1 SGDLS and CDR2 YYNGEE. The CDR3 protein is CASSVAPRGLQETQYF. CDR3 nucleotide sequence: TGTGCCAGCAGCGTAGCTCCCAGGGGGCTTCAAGAGACCCAGTACTTC.

V is TRBV4-2 and J is TRBJ2-3; 7 nucleotides align to TRBD2. CDR1 and CDR2 from the germline V gene are LGHNA and YNFKEQ. The length of the CDR3 is 14 residues. With 2 bases clipped from V and 4 bases from J, the junction kept 3 bases outside the gene matches. For the CDR3, the DNA is TGTGCCAGCAGCCAACCCCTAGCGGCAGATACGCAGTATTTT. Its protein product is CASSQPLAADTQYF.